This T cell receptor (beta chain) originates from a study of T cell responses to AZD1222 COVID-19 vaccine. The protocol was immunoSEQ multiplex PCR, while the TCRdb copy is restricted to in-frame clones and leaves out a portion. This sample has about 150,000 clones, with 80% to 95% found just once. This CDR3 spans 14 amino acids. Per germline, CDR1 MNHEY and CDR2 SVGAGI. V shed 11 bases and J shed 4 bases, with 18 bases lying between them. The chain is built from TRBV6-5 and TRBJ2-1, with D perhaps TRBD2 (6 bases). This TCR derives from an adult who received the AZD1222 COVID-19 vaccine. Source: peripheral blood, taken 28 days after the second AZD1222 dose. The CDR3 sequence is CAGGKAGRYNEQFF. CDR3 bases: TGTGCCGGAGGAAAGGCGGGAAGGTACAATGAGCAGTTCTTC.